The 20 T cell receptor beta chains reported below all come from one sample, sequenced in a study of blood T cell repertoires in COVID-19. The protocol was immunoSEQ multiplex PCR, while the TCRdb copy is restricted to in-frame clones and leaves out a portion. The data contain 150,000 to 190,000 clones, about 85% of them singletons. Sequenced: peripheral blood. All receptors derive from an older woman with acute or convalescent COVID-19.

V is TRBV3-1 (or the pseudogene TRBV3-2) and J is TRBJ2-3; unclear D gene. The CDR3 sequence is 14 residues long. CDR1 LGHDT and CDR2 YNNKEL come from the germline V gene (reference sequence). V lost 3 bases to trimming and J lost 4 bases, with 11 bases between them. The CDR3 DNA reads TGTGCCAGCAGCCACTCTATCCTCGCAGATACGCAGTATTTT. It is translated as CASSHSILADTQYF.

This clone was seen once. The chain joins TRBV4-3 to TRBJ2-7; 8 nucleotides line up with TRBD2. V dropped 5 bases and J dropped 0; count of bases not matched to a gene: 3. CDR1 is LGHNA and CDR2 is YSLEER in the germline V gene. The CDR3 contains 14 residues. This CDR3 is CASSEGLASYEQYF. The CDR3 nucleotides read TGCGCCAGCAGCGAAGGACTAGCCTCCTACGAGCAGTACTTC.

The rearrangement uses TRBV10-3 and TRBJ2-1; D is unresolved. V was clipped by 7 bases and J by 7 bases, with 8 bases between them. CDR1 is ENHRY, CDR2 SYGVKD, per germline. This CDR3 has 11 residues. In nucleotides, the CDR3 is TGTGCCATCATGGCGGCTAATGAGCAGTTCTTC. Translating gives CAIMAANEQFF.

V is TRBV18 and J is TRBJ1-1, with D possibly TRBD1 on 5 matching bases. V was shortened by 5 bases and J by 1 base, with 11 bases between the two germline ends. The CDR3 contains 14 residues. The germline CDR1 and CDR2 sequences are KGHSH and LQKENI. CDR3 in DNA: TGTGCCAGCTCAACCAGGGACTGGAACACTGAAGCTTTCTTT. The encoded protein is CASSTRDWNTEAFF.

The chain combines TRBV30 with TRBJ1-2; no firm D call. The V gene lost 2 bases and the J gene lost 8 bases, with 6 bases spanning the gap. There are 10 residues in the CDR3. CDR1 and CDR2 from the germline V gene are GTSNPN and SVGIG (reference sequence). For the CDR3, the DNA is TGTGCCTGGAGTCCCCGGGGCTACACCTTC. Translating it yields CAWSPRGYTF.

This chain uses TRBV4-2 with TRBJ1-1; D unresolved. The CDR3 consists of 12 residues. The V and J ends lost 8 bases and 1 base respectively, with 8 bases between them. In germline, CDR1 is LGHNA, CDR2 YNFKEQ. The CDR3 DNA reads as TGTGCCAGCGTAGCAGCGAACACTGAAGCTTTCTTT. It codes for CASVAANTEAFF.

The rearrangement joins TRBV29-1 to TRBJ1-1; a weak D match, TRBD1 (5 bases). The CDR3 extends over 14 amino acids. V was clipped by 1 base and J by 5 bases, with 14 bases between them. CDR1 is SQVTM, CDR2 ANQGSEA, per germline. CDR3 region: CSVEVQGRYTEAFF. For the CDR3, the DNA is TGCAGCGTTGAAGTTCAGGGTAGGTATACTGAAGCTTTCTTT. The full variable domain, completed using reference TRBV29-1 and TRBJ1-1, is SAVISQKPSRDICQRGTSLTIQCQVDSQVTMMFWYRQQPGQSLTLIATANQGSEATYESGFVIDKFPISRPNLTFSTLTVSNMSPEDSSIYLCSVEVQGRYTEAFFGQGTRLTVV.

The J gene is TRBJ1-3, the V gene TRBV15; a possible D gene is TRBD1 (6 bases). The germline CDR1 and CDR2 sequences are LNHNV and YYDKDF (reference sequence). With 0 bases removed from V and 9 bases from J, the gap between germline ends came to 18 bases. CDR3 length: 16 residues. CDR3 sequence (DNA): TGTGCCACCAGCAGAGATGCAGGACAGCCCCGGGGCACCATATATTTT. Protein product: CATSRDAGQPRGTIYF.

The J gene is TRBJ2-7, the V gene TRBV28; 10 bases are shared with TRBD2. The V segment lost 6 bases and the J segment 9 bases; nucleotides outside the gene matches: 14. The CDR3 is 15 residues long. The germline gives CDR1 MDHEN, CDR2 SYDVKM. CDR3 in DNA: TGTGCCAGCAGGACAGCTAGCGGGGGCCGCGGGTTGCAGTACGTC. Encoded protein: CASRTASGGRGLQYV.

The chain is built from TRBV5-6 and TRBJ2-1; TRBD2 matches 9 bases. This CDR3 is built from 15 residues. Germline lookup yields CDR1 SGHDT and CDR2 YYEEEE. The V segment lost 0 bases and the J segment 8 bases; nucleotides outside the gene matches: 6. CDR3 in amino acids: CASSLAVASGDEQFF. The CDR3 DNA sequence: TGTGCCAGCAGCTTGGCCGTGGCTAGCGGGGATGAGCAGTTCTTC.

This clone appeared once. The rearrangement joins TRBV7-2 to TRBJ1-3; D gene unclear. CDR1 and CDR2 from the germline V gene are SGHTA and FQGNSA. The CDR3 runs 13 residues. The ends were cut back, 5 bases at V and 7 bases at J, with 12 bases in the middle. CDR3 sequence (DNA): TGTGCCAGCAGCCGCGGGCTGCGGAACACCATATATTTT. Its protein is CASSRGLRNTIYF.

This chain joins TRBV19 and TRBJ2-5, with 8 bases fitting TRBD1. The CDR3 is 15 residues long. Unmatched junction bases numbered 5, after V lost 5 bases and J lost 0 bases. Germline CDR1 reads LNHDA; CDR2 reads SQIVND (reference sequence). The CDR3 nucleotides read TGTGCCAGTAGTCCAGGGGGCGGGTACCAAGAGACCCAGTACTTC. Its protein product is CASSPGGGYQETQYF.

This clone was found once. This sequence joins TRBV25-1 and TRBJ1-1; TRBD1 is a possible D gene (6 bases). Germline CDR1 is MGHDK and CDR2 is SYGVNS. The ends were cut back, 6 bases at V and 5 bases at J, with 13 bases in the middle. The CDR3 consists of 13 residues. CDR3 in DNA: TGTGCCAGCAGCCAGGGGACGGGTACTGAAGCTTTCTTT. Its translation: CASSQGTGTEAFF.

The rearrangement uses TRBV19 and TRBJ1-2, with unresolved D. V lost 6 bases and J lost 0, with 14 bases in between. CDR1 and CDR2 from the germline V gene are LNHDA and SQIVND (reference sequence). The CDR3 is 15 residues long. Written as DNA, the CDR3 is TGTGCCAGTAGATGGGCTGCAGAAGCTAACTATGGCTACACCTTC. Residues: CASRWAAEANYGYTF.

This clone has only a few counts. This rearrangement joins TRBV27 to TRBJ2-7, with D perhaps TRBD1 (5 bases). V was shortened by 8 bases and J by 7 bases, with 21 bases between the two germline ends. Germline V CDR1 and CDR2: MNHEY, SMNVEV (reference sequence). The CDR3 spans 14 residues. Written as DNA, the CDR3 is TGTGCCAGCTCCAGGGCCAGCTCTTTGAGGGAGCAGTACTTC. Translating it yields CASSRASSLREQYF.

V is TRBV7-3 and J is TRBJ1-1; D gene uncertain. Looked up from germline, CDR1 is SGHTA and CDR2 is FQGTGA. This CDR3 has 12 residues. V lost 5 bases and J lost 8, with 12 bases in between. The DNA for the CDR3 is TGTGCCAGCAGCAATTACCGGGGAGAAGCTTTCTTT. Its protein is CASSNYRGEAFF. Variable domain in full (rest from reference TRBV7-3 and TRBJ1-1): GAGVSQTPSNKVTEKGKYVELRCDPISGHTALYWYRQSLGQGPEFLIYFQGTGAADDSGLPNDRFFAVRPEGSVSTLKIQRTERGDSAVYLCASSNYRGEAFFGQGTRLTVV.

The rearrangement uses TRBV7-9 and TRBJ1-1, with D possibly being TRBD1 (5 bases). The CDR3 contains 17 residues. V lost 3 bases to trimming and J lost 0 bases, with 17 bases between them. Germline-derived CDR1 and CDR2 are SEHNR and FQNEAQ (reference sequence). The CDR3 sequence: CASSLGGEALMNTEAFF. DNA for the CDR3: TGTGCCAGCAGCTTGGGAGGGGAGGCCCTTATGAACACTGAAGCTTTCTTT. The variable domain in full, completed from reference TRBV7-9 and TRBJ1-1, reads DTGVSQNPRHKITKRGQNVTFRCDPISEHNRLYWYRQTLGQGPEFLTYFQNEAQLEKSRLLSDRFSAERPKGSFSTLEIQRTEQGDSAMYLCASSLGGEALMNTEAFFGQGTRLTVV.

The chain joins TRBV7-2 to TRBJ1-2; D unclear. Germline V gene sequence: CDR1 SGHTA, CDR2 FQGNSA. V gave up 6 bases and J gave up 5 bases, with 13 bases separating them. The CDR3 has 13 amino acids. CDR3: CASSQTGLYGYTF. CDR3 sequence (DNA): TGTGCCAGCAGTCAGACGGGTTTGTATGGCTACACCTTC.

V usage is TRBV5-4 and J usage is TRBJ2-5; 8 bases match TRBD2. Germline CDR1 is SGHNT and CDR2 is YYREEE (reference sequence). V was clipped by 5 bases and J by 2 bases; unmatched bases: 14. The CDR3 runs to 17 residues. DNA of the CDR3: TGTGCCAGCAGAGTGACAGGTCGGGGGGGCGTACAAGAGACCCAGTACTTC. Translated: CASRVTGRGGVQETQYF.

The CDR3 DNA reads TGTGCCAGCAAAGCTAGCGGATTCACAGATACGCAGTATTTT. Encoded protein: CASKASGFTDTQYF. V gene TRBV7-2 combines with J gene TRBJ2-3; TRBD2 agrees at 7 bases. V dropped 7 bases and J dropped 2; count of bases not matched to a gene: 6. CDR3 size: 14 residues. The V gene's germline CDR1 is SGHTA and CDR2 FQGNSA. Full variable domain (outside the CDR3, taken from reference TRBV7-2 and TRBJ2-3): GAGVSQSPSNKVTEKGKDVELRCDPISGHTALYWYRQSLGQGLEFLIYFQGNSAPDKSGLPSDRFSAERTGGSVSTLTIQRTQQEDSAVYLCASKASGFTDTQYFGPGTRLTVL.